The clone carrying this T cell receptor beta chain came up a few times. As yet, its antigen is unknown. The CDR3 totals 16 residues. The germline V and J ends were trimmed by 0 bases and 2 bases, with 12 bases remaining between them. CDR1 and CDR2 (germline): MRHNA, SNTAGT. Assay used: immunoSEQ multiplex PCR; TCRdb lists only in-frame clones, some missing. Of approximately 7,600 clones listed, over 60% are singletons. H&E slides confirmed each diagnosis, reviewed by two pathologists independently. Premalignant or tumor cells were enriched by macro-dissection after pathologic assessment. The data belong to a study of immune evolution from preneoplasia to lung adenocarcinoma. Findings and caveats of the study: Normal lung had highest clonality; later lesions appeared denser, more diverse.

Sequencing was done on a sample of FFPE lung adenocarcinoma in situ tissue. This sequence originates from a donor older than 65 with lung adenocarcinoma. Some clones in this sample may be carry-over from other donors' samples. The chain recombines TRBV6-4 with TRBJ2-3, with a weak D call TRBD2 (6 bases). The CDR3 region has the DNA TGTGCCAGCAGTGACTCCAGCGGGTACCCCACAGATACGCAGTATTTT. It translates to CASSDSSGYPTDTQYF.